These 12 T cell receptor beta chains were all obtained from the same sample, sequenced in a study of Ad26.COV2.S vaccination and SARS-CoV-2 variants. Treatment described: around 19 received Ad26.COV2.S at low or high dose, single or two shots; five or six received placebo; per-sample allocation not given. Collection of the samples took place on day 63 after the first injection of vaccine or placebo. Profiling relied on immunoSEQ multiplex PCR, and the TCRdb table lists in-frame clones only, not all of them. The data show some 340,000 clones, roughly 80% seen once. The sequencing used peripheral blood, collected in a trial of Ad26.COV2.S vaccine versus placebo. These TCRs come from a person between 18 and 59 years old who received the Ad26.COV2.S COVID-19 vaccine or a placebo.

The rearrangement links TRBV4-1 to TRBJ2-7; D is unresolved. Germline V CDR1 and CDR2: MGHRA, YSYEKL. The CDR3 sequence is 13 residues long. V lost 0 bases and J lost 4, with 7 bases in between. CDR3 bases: TGCGCCAGCAGCCAAGATCGTCTGTACGAGCAGTACTTC. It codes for CASSQDRLYEQYF.

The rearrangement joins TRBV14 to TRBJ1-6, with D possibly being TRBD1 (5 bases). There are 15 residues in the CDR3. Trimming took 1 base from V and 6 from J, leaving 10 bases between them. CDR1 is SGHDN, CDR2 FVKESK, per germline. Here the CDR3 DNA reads TGTGCCAGCAGCCAAGTCGGGGGGGTTAATTCACCCCTCCACTTT. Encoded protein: CASSQVGGVNSPLHF.

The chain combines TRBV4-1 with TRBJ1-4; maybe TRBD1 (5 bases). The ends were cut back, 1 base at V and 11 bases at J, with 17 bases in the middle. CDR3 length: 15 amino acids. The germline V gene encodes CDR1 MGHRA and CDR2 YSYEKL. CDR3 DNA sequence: TGCGCCAGCAGCCAAGTACGGGGCTGGGTCGAGAAACTGTTTTTT. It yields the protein CASSQVRGWVEKLFF.

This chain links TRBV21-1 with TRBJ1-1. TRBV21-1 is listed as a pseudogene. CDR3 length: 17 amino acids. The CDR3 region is CASSKDPGAWRYTEAFF. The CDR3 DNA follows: TGTGCCAGCAGCAAAGATCCGGGGGCCTGGAGGTACACTGAAGCTTTCTTT.

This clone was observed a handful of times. Here the CDR3 reads CAGGQSGYEQYF. CDR3 DNA: TGTGCCGGGGGACAGTCTGGGTACGAGCAGTACTTC. V gene TRBV2 combines with J gene TRBJ2-7; 7 positions agree with TRBD1. Germline loops: CDR1 SNHLY, CDR2 FYNNEI. CDR3 length: 12 amino acids. V shed 11 bases and J 4 bases; nucleotides not matched to a gene: 8.

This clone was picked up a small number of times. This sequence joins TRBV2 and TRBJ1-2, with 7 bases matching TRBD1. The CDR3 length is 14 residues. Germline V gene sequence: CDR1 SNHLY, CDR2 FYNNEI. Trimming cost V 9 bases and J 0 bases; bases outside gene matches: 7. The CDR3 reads CASLRGTANYGYTF. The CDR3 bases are TGTGCCAGTTTACGCGGGACAGCTAACTATGGCTACACCTTC.

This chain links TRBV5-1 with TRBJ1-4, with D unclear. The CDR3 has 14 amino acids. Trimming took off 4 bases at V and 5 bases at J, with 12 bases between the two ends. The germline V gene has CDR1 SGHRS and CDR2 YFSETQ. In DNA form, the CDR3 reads TGCGCCAGCAGCCCGACTCCTGGGAATGAAAAACTGTTTTTT. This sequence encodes CASSPTPGNEKLFF. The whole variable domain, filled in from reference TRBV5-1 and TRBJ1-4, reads KAGVTQTPRYLIKTRGQQVTLSCSPISGHRSVSWYQQTPGQGLQFLFEYFSETQRNKGNFPGRFSGRQFSNSRSEMNVSTLELGDSALYLCASSPTPGNEKLFFGSGTQLSVL.

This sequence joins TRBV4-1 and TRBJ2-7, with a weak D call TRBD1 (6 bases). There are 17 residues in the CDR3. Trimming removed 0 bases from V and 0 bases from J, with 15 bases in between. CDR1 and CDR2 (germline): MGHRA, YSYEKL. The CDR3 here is CASSQDTGTPDSYEQYF. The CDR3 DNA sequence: TGCGCCAGCAGCCAAGACACCGGGACACCCGACTCCTACGAGCAGTACTTC.

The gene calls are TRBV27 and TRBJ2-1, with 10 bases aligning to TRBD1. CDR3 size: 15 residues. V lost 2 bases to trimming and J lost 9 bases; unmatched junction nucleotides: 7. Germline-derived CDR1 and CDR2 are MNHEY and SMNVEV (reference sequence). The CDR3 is CASSLSGTGVSEQFF. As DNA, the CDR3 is TGTGCCAGCAGTTTAAGCGGGACAGGGGTTAGTGAGCAGTTCTTC.

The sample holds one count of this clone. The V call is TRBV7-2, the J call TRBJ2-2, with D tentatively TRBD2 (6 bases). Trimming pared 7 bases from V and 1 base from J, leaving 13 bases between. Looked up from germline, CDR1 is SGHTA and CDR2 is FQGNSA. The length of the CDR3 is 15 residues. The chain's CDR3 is CASNLGGMNTGELFF. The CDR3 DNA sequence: TGTGCCAGCAACCTAGGAGGGATGAACACCGGGGAGCTGTTTTTT.

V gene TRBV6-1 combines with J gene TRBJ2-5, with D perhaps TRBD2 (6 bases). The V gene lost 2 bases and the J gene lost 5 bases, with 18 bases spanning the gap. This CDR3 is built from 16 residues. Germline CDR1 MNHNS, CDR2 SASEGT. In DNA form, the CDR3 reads TGTGCCAGCAGTGAAATCTTGTCGGGGGATAAGGAGACCCAGTACTTC. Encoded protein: CASSEILSGDKETQYF.

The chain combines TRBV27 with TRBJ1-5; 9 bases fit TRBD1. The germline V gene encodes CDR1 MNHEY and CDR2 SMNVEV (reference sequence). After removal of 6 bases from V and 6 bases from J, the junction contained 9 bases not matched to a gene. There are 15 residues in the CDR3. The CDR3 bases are TGTGCCAGCAGAACAGGAGGGACAGGGATTCAGCCCCAGCATTTT. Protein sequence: CASRTGGTGIQPQHF.